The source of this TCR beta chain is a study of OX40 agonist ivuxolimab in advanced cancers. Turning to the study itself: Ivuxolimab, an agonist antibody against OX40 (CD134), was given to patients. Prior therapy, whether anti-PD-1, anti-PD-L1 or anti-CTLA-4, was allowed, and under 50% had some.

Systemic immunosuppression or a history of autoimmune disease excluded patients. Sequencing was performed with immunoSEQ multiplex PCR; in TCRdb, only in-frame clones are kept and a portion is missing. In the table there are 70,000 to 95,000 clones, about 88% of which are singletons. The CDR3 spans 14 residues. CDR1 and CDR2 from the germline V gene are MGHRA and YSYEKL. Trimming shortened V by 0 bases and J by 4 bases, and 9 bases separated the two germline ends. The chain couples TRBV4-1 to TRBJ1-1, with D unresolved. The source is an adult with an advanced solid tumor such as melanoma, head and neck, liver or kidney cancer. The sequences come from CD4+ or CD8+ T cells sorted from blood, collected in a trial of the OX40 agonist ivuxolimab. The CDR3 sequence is CASSQDVRATEAFF. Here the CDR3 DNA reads TGCGCCAGCAGCCAAGATGTACGGGCCACTGAAGCTTTCTTT.